This TCR beta chain derives from a study of blood T cell repertoires in COVID-19. Overall study context: Samples came from the United States, Italy and Spain, spanning acute and convalescent COVID-19.

Germline CDR1 and CDR2: SGHNT and YYREEE (reference sequence). Deletions cut 1 base from V and 4 bases from J, with 17 bases between. CDR3 size: 16 residues. Sequencing was performed with immunoSEQ multiplex PCR; in TCRdb, only in-frame clones are kept and a portion is missing. The sample records about 260,000 clones, 70% to 90% being singletons. This chain links TRBV5-4 with TRBJ2-5; no reliable D call. The sequenced sample was peripheral blood. The source of this sequence is a woman aged 45-65 years with acute or convalescent COVID-19. The CDR3 coding sequence is TGTGCCAGCAGCTTGTTCCCCCCCGGCAGGCGAGAGACCCAGTACTTC. The encoded protein is CASSLFPPGRRETQYF. Complete variable domain (other parts from reference TRBV5-4 and TRBJ2-5): ETGVTQSPTHLIKTRGQQVTLRCSSQSGHNTVSWYQQALGQGPQFIFQYYREEENGRGNFPPRFSGLQFPNYSSELNVNALELDDSALYLCASSLFPPGRRETQYFGPGTRLLVL.